This T cell receptor (beta chain) was identified in a study of Ad26.COV2.S vaccination and SARS-CoV-2 variants. For the study at large: Ad26.COV2.S, an intramuscular injection, was given once or twice 56 days apart.

Documented treatment: over 15 received Ad26.COV2.S at low or high dose, single or two shots; five or six received placebo; per-sample allocation not given. Sampling was done on day 63 after the first vaccine or placebo injection. Losses at the gene ends were 5 bases for V and 6 bases for J; bases not matched to a gene: 9. Germline loops: CDR1 SGHVS, CDR2 FQNEAQ. CDR3 length equals 15 residues. Using immunoSEQ multiplex PCR, the repertoire was profiled, and TCRdb retains in-frame clones only, with some absent. Of fewer than 500,000 clones in the sample, 89% were seen once. The receptor comes from a person aged 18-60 years who received the Ad26.COV2.S COVID-19 vaccine or a placebo. The chain carries TRBV7-8 and TRBJ1-4; 7 bases are a match to TRBD1. The specimen was peripheral blood, collected in a trial of Ad26.COV2.S vaccine versus placebo. The CDR3: CASSPRQGRDEKLFF. CDR3 sequence (DNA): TGTGCCAGCAGCCCAAGACAGGGAAGGGATGAAAAACTGTTTTTT.